This T cell receptor (beta chain) was captured in a study of shared T cell receptors in the human thymus. Data came from immunoSEQ multiplex PCR; TCRdb stores just in-frame clones and leaves some out. The sample includes approximately 730,000 clones, 80% to 90% of them seen just once. The CDR3 consists of 14 residues. Trimming removed 5 bases from V and 5 bases from J, with 13 bases in between. The V gene's germline CDR1 is MNHEY and CDR2 SVGAGI. This same sample was also part of a study on human thymus T cells.

The chain is built from TRBV6-5 and TRBJ1-5; TRBD1 might be the D (6 bases). Sample: thymocytes. This TCR was recovered from a girl under three years old with a congenital heart defect. The CDR3 sequence is CASSPGQCHQPQHF. As DNA, the CDR3 is TGTGCCAGCAGTCCCGGACAGTGTCATCAGCCCCAGCATTTT.